This T cell receptor (beta chain) is drawn from a study of blood T cell repertoires in COVID-19. CDR1 is GTSNPN and CDR2 is SVGIG in the germline V gene (reference sequence). The CDR3 sequence is 14 residues long. The V end was cut by 0 bases, the J end by 3 bases, with 10 bases between. Per the original data handling: Amplified reference gene primers provided the basis for estimating nucleated cell counts. Using immunoSEQ multiplex PCR, the repertoire was profiled, and TCRdb retains in-frame clones only, with some absent. V, J and clone size are taken as reported in that table, and D and trimming were inferred from the DNA itself. The sample records under 150,000 clones, roughly three quarters being singletons.

This chain joins TRBV30 and TRBJ2-3, with TRBD1 as a possible D gene (5 bases). Sequenced input: peripheral blood. This TCR came from a man aged 55 to 70 with acute or convalescent COVID-19. Here the CDR3 DNA reads TGTGCCTGGAGTGTAGGGGCAGGAACAGATACGCAGTATTTT. This codes for CAWSVGAGTDTQYF.